These T cell receptor beta chains were read from a single sample in a study of cytomegalovirus exposure and HLA in healthy donors. Profiling relied on immunoSEQ multiplex PCR, and the TCRdb table lists in-frame clones only, not all of them. Counted here are about 100,000 clones, over 70% occurring once; the ten biggest clones make up about 9.4%. The sample was PBMCs. The receptors were gathered from a man aged 50 to 60 in good health and CMV-seronegative. The CDR3 runs from the conserved cysteine through the conserved F or W. The D gene is left open where the match is weak. A clone size is listed for some rows: how often the clone was seen (once, few, many), or a class if it is expanded.

DNA | CDR3 | V | size | length | D | J
TGTGCCTCCGGGGGGGGAATGAACACTGAAGCTTTCTTT | CASGGGMNTEAFF | TRBV7-9 | . | 13 | . | TRBJ1-1
TGTGCCAGCAGTACCGGGACTAGCGGGAGGGCCAGGGAGACCCAGTACTTC | CASSTGTSGRARETQYF | TRBV9 | . | 17 | TRBD2 | TRBJ2-5
TGTGCCTGGGGCCGGGACAGGCCGAACACCGGGGAGCTGTTTTTT | CAWGRDRPNTGELFF | TRBV30 | . | 15 | TRBD1 | TRBJ2-2
TGTGCCAGCAGCCAAAGAGGACAGGGAAAATACAATGAGCAGTTCTTC | CASSQRGQGKYNEQFF | TRBV4-2 | once | 16 | TRBD1 | TRBJ2-1
TGTGCCAGCAGTGAACAGGGGCGGATTGAAAAACTGTTTTTT | CASSEQGRIEKLFF | TRBV2 | . | 14 | . | TRBJ1-4
TGCGCCAGCAGCTTGAGGGCGGGCCGGGAGACCCAGTACTTC | CASSLRAGRETQYF | TRBV5-1 | . | 14 | . | TRBJ2-5
TGTGCCAGCAGGCCAGACTCAGCGGCTAATGAAAAACTGTTTTTT | CASRPDSAANEKLFF | TRBV6-5 | . | 15 | . | TRBJ1-4
TGTGCCAGCAGCTTATTTAAGGGGGCGGTGAACACTGAAGCTTTCTTT | CASSLFKGAVNTEAFF | TRBV5-6 | few | 16 | TRBD1 | TRBJ1-1
TGTGCCAGCTCACCCCAAACCGGGGGAAACTATGGCTACACCTTC | CASSPQTGGNYGYTF | TRBV18 | . | 15 | . | TRBJ1-2
TGCGCCAGCAGACCGGGATTCACAGATACGCAGTATTTT | CASRPGFTDTQYF | TRBV4-1 | . | 13 | . | TRBJ2-3
TGTGCCACCGCCCCCGGGACAGGGTTCTACGAGCAGTACTTC | CATAPGTGFYEQYF | TRBV27 | few | 14 | TRBD1 | TRBJ2-7
TGTGCCAGCAGCCAGGTAGCGGGAGGGTCCCACGAGCAGTACTTC | CASSQVAGGSHEQYF | TRBV7-2 | . | 15 | TRBD2 | TRBJ2-7
TGTGCTAGTGGTTTGGTAACGACTAGCGGGAGTTACGAGCAGTACTTC | CASGLVTTSGSYEQYF | TRBV12-5 | . | 16 | TRBD2 | TRBJ2-7
TGTGCCAGCAGTCGTAGAGGAGACCAACGAAAAGAGACCCAGTACTTC | CASSRRGDQRKETQYF | TRBV5-6 | . | 16 | . | TRBJ2-5
TGCGCCAGCAGCTATACTAGCGGGAGCAGAGAGACCCAGTACTTC | CASSYTSGSRETQYF | TRBV5-1 | . | 15 | TRBD2 | TRBJ2-5
TGTGCCAGCAGCTCAGCGGGTCTACCCGGAGGGAGCAATCAGCCCCAGCATTTT | CASSSAGLPGGSNQPQHF | TRBV7-9 | . | 18 | . | TRBJ1-5
TGTGCCATCAGTGAGCCCGGACAGACGAGCAATCAGCCCCAGCATTTT | CAISEPGQTSNQPQHF | TRBV10-3 | . | 16 | . | TRBJ1-5
TGTGCCAGCAGTCCGGGACAGGGGTTCCGGCCCCAGCATTTT | CASSPGQGFRPQHF | TRBV6-6 | . | 14 | TRBD1 | TRBJ1-5